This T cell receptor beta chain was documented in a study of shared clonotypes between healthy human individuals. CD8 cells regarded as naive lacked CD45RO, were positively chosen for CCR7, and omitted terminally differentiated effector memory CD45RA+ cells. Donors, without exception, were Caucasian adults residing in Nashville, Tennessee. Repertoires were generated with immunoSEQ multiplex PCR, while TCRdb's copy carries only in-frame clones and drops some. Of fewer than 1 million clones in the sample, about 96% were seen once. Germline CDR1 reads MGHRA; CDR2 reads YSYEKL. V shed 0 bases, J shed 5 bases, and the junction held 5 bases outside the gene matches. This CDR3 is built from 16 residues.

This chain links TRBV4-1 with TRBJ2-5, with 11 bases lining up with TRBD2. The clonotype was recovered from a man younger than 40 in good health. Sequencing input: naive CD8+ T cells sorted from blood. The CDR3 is CASSQDRTSGSETQYF. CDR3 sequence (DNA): TGCGCCAGCAGCCAAGATAGAACTAGCGGGAGTGAGACCCAGTACTTC.